This T cell receptor beta chain was sequenced for a study of shared clonotypes between healthy human individuals (dated by TCRdb to the early 2020s). About the study as a whole: The cohort comprised a couple of women and a few men aged 18 to 49 years. For each donor, three plates each were used for CD4 naive and CD4 memory, two plates were used for CD8 naive, and one plate was used for CD8 memory. To estimate repertoire size and how much clonotype sharing occurs between individuals, the study deeply sequenced the blood TCR repertoires of five or six healthy adults. To increase sequencing depth and limit assay-specific biases, different laboratories used diverse techniques to prepare libraries and sequence TCR repertoires. Each donor's leukapheresis produced roughly between about 0.85 and 10 billion PBMCs. What the research found in general, with its limitations: Naive subsets generally had larger estimated clonotype richness than memory subsets did. Clonotypes shared by all four sorted-subset donors showed higher generation probabilities than non-shared clonotypes. Even with the large sequencing depth, rarefaction of the sorted-subset datasets indicated that sequencing was incomplete. Based on pairwise subsampling, the degree of clonotype sharing among donors was expected to be affected by sequencing depth. The small number of donors limited the genetic and exposure-history diversity represented. Across a few donors, roughly 5.1% of naive CD4, approximately 3.5% of naive CD8, 2.3% of memory CD4, and roughly 0.41% of memory CD8 clonotypes were shared. Only blood was sampled, and tissue TCR repertoires likely differ from those in blood.

The donors were healthy, HIV-negative adults who had no recently reported acute infections or vaccinations. Every donor was a Caucasian adult living in Nashville, Tennessee, USA. CD4+ T cells were enriched through magnetic negative selection, after which naive cells were positively selected on CD45RA and the remaining negative fraction served as the memory subset. Blood was collected by leukapheresis, and PBMCs were isolated by Ficoll-Histopaque density gradient centrifugation and then cryopreserved in liquid nitrogen vapor phase. Purity and quantity of every magnetically sorted T cell population were checked by analytical flow cytometry. Genomic DNA was isolated from every sorted fraction and measured by UV absorbance on a Nanodrop 2000c. This clone was found once. Its antigen specificity is not known. No clone much larger than this one lies a single base away; base qualities are absent. V is shortened by 0 bases, J by 4 bases, and the region joining them spans 11 bases. For CDR1 and CDR2, the germline V gene lists SGHRS and YFSETQ. The CDR3 measures 15 amino acids from cysteine to phenylalanine. CDR3 DNA only is kept here, 45 bases in frame from base 1.

TCR CDR3 regions were amplified from genomic DNA by multiplex PCR using the deep immunoSEQ assay. Extracted genomic DNA from each cell subset was distributed evenly across all wells of several immunoSEQ 96-well plates, and each plate was treated as a replicate. For sorted subsets, about 0.2 ug genomic DNA, equal to about 30,000 T cell genomes, was loaded into each replicate PCR. The purified libraries were quantified using a Qubit 3.0 fluorometer, sized with a Bioanalyzer 2100, and then quantified again using the KAPA Library Quantification kit. Every immunoSEQ 96-well plate was sequenced on a dedicated single-read 150-cycle Illumina NextSeq 550 flow cell. On the study's bioinformatics: Because the immunoSEQ output included only junctional sequences and no quality scores, the filtering could not be the same as the filtering used for full-length reads. Sequences were annotated with PyIR, a Python wrapper for IgBLAST v1.9, and V/J genes and CDR3 were assigned using IMGT germline references. Reads were filtered out if the reads had weak V/J assignments (E-value above 1e-6), no CDR3, stop codons, out-of-frame junctions, or ambiguous translated residues. V3J clonotypes were defined as sequences sharing the same inferred V gene, J gene, and CDR3 amino acid sequence. To compute the percentage overlap between repertoires, the number of shared unique clonotypes was divided by the size of the smaller repertoire. Richness of each repertoire was evaluated using RTK rarefaction, the Chao1 estimator, and Recon v2.1 estimates of unobserved clonotypes. Generation probabilities were computed with OLGA for all TCRbeta clonotypes obtained by the gDNA method from four donors. The table was pulled from immuneACCESS by TCRdb, which kept in-frame rearrangements only. Such tables lose some clones; where checked, under half of the loss comes from unresolved V genes, and the rest has no known cause. Clonal size and the V and J genes are those of that table, whereas D and trimming came from the DNA. Recorded for this sample are roughly 2.5 million clones; approximately 94% of them occurred a single time. The ten largest clones take up more than 0.12% of the sample.

This sequence uses TRBV5-1 and TRBJ1-5; too little of a D gene remains to name it. Specimen: naive CD4+ T cells sorted from blood. The cell subset or site label, as the study defines it: CD45RA+ positively selected. This clonotype was obtained from a man aged 18 to 30 in good health. The base sequence is TGCGCCAGCAGCTTGGACGGGGTATATAATCAGCCCCAGCATTTT. Its protein product is CASSLDGVYNQPQHF.